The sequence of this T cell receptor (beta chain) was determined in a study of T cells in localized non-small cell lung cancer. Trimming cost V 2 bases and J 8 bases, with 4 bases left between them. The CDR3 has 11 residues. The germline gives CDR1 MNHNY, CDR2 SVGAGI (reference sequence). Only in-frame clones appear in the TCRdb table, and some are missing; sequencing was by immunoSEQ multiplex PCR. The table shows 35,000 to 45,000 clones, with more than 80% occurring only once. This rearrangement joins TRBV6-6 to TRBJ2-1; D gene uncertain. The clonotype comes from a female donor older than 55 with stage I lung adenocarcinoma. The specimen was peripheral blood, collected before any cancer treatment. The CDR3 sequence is CASSYVDEQFF. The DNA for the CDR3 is TGTGCCAGCAGTTACGTCGATGAGCAGTTCTTC.